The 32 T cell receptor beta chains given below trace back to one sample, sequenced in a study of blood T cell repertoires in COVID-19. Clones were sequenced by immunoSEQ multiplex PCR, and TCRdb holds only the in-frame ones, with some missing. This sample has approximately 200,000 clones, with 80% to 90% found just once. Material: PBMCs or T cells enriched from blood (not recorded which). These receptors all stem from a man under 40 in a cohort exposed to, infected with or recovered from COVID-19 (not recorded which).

The chain's CDR3 is CASRGGENSGNTIYF. The CDR3 DNA reads TGTGCCAGCAGGGGGGGGGAGAACTCTGGAAACACCATATATTTT. The rearrangement links TRBV6-5 to TRBJ1-3; D is perhaps TRBD1 (5 bases). The V gene lost 6 bases and the J gene lost 0 bases, with 12 bases spanning the gap. The CDR3 is 15 amino acids. CDR1 is MNHEY, CDR2 SVGAGI, per germline.

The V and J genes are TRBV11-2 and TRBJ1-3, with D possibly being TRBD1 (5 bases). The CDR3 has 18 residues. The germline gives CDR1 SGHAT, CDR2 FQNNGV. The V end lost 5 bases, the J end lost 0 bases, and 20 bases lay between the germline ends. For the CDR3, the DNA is TGTGCCAGCAGCCTCAACCAGGGTTGGCGGAACTCTGGAAACACCATATATTTT. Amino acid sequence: CASSLNQGWRNSGNTIYF.

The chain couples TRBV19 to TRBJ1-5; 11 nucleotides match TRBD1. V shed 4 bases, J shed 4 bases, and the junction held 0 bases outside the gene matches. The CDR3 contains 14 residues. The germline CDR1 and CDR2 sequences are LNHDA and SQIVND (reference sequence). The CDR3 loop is CASSRDRGNQPQHF. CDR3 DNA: TGTGCCAGTAGTAGGGACAGGGGGAATCAGCCCCAGCATTTT.

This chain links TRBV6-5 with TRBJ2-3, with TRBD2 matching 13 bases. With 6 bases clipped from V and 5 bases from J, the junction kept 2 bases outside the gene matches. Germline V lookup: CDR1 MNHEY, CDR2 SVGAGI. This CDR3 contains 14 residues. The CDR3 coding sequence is TGTGCCAGCAGGACTAGCGGGAGGAAAGATACGCAGTATTTT. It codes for CASRTSGRKDTQYF.

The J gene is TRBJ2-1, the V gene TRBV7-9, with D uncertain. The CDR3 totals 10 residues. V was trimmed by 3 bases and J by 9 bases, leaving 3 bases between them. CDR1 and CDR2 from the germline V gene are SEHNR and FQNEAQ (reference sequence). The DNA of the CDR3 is TGTGCCAGCAGCTTCGGTGAGCAGTTCTTC. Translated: CASSFGEQFF.

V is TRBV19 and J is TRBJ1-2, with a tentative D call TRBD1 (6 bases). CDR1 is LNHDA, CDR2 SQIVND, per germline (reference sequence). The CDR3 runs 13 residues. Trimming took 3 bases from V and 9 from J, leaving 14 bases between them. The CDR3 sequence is CASSIGAGVRYTF. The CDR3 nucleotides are TGTGCCAGTAGTATTGGGGCAGGGGTACGCTACACCTTC.

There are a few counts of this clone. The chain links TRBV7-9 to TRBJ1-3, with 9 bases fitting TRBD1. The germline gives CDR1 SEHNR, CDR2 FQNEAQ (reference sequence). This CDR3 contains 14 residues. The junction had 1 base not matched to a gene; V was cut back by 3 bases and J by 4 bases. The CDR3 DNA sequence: TGTGCCAGCAGCTTCGGGACAGGGGGAAACACCATATATTTT. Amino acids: CASSFGTGGNTIYF.

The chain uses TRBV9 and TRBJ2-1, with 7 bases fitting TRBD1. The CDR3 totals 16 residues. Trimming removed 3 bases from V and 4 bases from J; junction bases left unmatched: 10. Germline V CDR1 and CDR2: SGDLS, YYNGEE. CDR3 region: CASSAVQGWGYNEQFF. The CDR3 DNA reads TGTGCCAGCAGCGCAGTACAGGGGTGGGGGTACAATGAGCAGTTCTTC.

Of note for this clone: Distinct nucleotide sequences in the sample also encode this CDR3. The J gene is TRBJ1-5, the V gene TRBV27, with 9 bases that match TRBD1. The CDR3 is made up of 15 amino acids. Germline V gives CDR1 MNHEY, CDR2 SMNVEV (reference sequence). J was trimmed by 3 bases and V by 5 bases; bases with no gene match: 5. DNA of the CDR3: TGTGCCAGCAGTCCCCGGGACAGGGCCAATCAGCCCCAGCATTTT. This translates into CASSPRDRANQPQHF.

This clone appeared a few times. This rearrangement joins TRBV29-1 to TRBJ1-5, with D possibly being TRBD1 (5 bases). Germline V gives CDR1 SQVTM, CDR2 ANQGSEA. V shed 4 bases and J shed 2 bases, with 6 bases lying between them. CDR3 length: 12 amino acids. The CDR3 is CSVGGGNQPQHF. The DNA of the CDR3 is TGCAGCGTTGGGGGGGGCAATCAGCCCCAGCATTTT.

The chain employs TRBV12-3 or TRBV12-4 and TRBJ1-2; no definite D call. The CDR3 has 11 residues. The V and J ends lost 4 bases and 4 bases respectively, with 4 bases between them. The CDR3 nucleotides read TGTGCCAGCAGTTCCCTCTATGGCTACACCTTC. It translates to CASSSLYGYTF.

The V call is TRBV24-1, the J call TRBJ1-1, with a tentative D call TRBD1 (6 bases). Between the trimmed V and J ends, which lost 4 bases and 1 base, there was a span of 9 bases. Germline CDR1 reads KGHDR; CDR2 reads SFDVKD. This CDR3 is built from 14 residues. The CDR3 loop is CATSDSTGNTEAFF. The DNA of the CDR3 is TGTGCCACCAGTGACTCGACAGGGAACACTGAAGCTTTCTTT.

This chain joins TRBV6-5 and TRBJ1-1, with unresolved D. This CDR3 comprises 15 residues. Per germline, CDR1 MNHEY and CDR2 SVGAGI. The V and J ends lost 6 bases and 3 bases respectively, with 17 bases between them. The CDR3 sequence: CASRPPRDWDTEAFF. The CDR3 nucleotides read TGTGCCAGCAGGCCCCCCCGAGACTGGGACACTGAAGCTTTCTTT.

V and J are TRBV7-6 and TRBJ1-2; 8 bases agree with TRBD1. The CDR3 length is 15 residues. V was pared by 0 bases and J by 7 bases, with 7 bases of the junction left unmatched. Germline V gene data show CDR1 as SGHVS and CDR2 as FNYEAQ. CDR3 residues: CASSLARTGSGGYTF. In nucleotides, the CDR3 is TGTGCCAGCAGCTTAGCGAGGACAGGGTCGGGTGGCTACACCTTC.

The CDR3 loop reads CASSRGTVTQPLHF. For the CDR3, the DNA is TGTGCCAGCAGCCGAGGGACAGTGACCCAACCCCTCCACTTT. J is TRBJ1-6 and V is TRBV28; TRBD1 matches 7 bases. Germline CDR1 MDHEN, CDR2 SYDVKM. The CDR3 totals 14 residues. Trimming removed 6 bases from V and 12 bases from J; junction bases left unmatched: 11.

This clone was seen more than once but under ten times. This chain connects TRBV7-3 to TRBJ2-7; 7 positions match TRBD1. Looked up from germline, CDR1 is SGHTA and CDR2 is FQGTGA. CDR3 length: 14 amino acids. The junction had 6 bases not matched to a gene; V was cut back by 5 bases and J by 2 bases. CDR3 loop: CASSPTDRTYEQYF. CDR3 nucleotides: TGTGCCAGCAGCCCCACGGACAGGACCTACGAGCAGTACTTC.

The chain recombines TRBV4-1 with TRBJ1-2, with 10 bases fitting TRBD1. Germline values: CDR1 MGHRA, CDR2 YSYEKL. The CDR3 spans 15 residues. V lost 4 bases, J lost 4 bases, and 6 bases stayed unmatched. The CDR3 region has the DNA TGCGCCAGCAGCCTCGGACAGGGGGGAGGCTATGGCTACACCTTC. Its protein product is CASSLGQGGGYGYTF.

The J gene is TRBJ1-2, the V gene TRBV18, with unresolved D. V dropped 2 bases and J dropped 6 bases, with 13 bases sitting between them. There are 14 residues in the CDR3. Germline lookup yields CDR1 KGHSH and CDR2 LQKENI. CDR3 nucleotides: TGTGCCAGCTCACCAGACCCGGGATCAGATGGCTACACCTTC. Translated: CASSPDPGSDGYTF. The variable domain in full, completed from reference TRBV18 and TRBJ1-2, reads NAGVMQNPRHLVRRRGQEARLRCSPMKGHSHVYWYRQLPEEGLKFMVYLQKENIIDESGMPKERFSAEFPKEGPSILRIQQVVRGDSAAYFCASSPDPGSDGYTFGSGTRLTVV.

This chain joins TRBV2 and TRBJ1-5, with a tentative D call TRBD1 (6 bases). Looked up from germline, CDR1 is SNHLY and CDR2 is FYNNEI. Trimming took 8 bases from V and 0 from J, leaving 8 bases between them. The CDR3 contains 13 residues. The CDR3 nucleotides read TGTGCCAGCGGGGGCTTTAGCAATCAGCCCCAGCATTTT. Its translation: CASGGFSNQPQHF.

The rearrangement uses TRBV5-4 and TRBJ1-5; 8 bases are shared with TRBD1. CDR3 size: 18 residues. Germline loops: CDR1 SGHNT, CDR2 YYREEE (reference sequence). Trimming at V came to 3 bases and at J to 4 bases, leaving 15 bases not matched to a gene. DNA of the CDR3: TGTGCCAGCAGCTCGAATAAAAGCCGGGACAGGCAAAATCAGCCCCAGCATTTT. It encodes CASSSNKSRDRQNQPQHF.

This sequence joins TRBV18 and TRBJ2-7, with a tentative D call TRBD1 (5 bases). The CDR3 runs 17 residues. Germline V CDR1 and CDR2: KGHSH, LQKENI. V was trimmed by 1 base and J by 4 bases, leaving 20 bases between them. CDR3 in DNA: TGTGCCAGCTCACCACGACTTAGCCAGGGAAACATGTACGAGCAGTACTTC. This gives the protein CASSPRLSQGNMYEQYF.

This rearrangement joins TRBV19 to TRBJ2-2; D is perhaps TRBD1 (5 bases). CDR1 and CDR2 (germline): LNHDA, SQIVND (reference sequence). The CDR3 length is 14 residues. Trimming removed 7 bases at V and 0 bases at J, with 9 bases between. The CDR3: CASTRQTNTGELFF. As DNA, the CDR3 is TGTGCCAGTACCCGACAGACGAACACCGGGGAGCTGTTTTTT.

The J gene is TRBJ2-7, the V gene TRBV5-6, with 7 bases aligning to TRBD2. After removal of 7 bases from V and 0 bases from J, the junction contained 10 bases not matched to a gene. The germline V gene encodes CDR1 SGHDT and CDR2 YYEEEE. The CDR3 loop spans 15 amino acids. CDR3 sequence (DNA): TGTGCCAGCGGTTTACTAGCGCCGAGCTCCTACGAGCAGTACTTC. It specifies CASGLLAPSSYEQYF.

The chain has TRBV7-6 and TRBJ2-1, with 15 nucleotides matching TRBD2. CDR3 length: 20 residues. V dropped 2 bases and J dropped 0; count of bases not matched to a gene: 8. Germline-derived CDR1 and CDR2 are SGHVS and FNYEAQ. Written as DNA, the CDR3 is TGTGCCAGCAGCTTACTCGTTGGACTAGCGGGAGGGAGCTCCTACAATGAGCAGTTCTTC. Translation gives CASSLLVGLAGGSSYNEQFF. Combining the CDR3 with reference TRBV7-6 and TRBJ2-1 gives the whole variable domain GAGVSQSPRYKVTKRGQDVALRCDPISGHVSLYWYRQALGQGPEFLTYFNYEAQQDKSGLPNDRFSAERPEGSISTLTIQRTEQRDSAMYRCASSLLVGLAGGSSYNEQFFGPGTRLTVL.

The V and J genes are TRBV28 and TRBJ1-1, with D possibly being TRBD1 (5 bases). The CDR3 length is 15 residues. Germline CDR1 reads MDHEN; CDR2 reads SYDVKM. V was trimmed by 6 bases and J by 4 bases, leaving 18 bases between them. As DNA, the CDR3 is TGTGCCAGCAGAACACAGGAGCCGGGGGGCACTGAAGCTTTCTTT. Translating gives CASRTQEPGGTEAFF.

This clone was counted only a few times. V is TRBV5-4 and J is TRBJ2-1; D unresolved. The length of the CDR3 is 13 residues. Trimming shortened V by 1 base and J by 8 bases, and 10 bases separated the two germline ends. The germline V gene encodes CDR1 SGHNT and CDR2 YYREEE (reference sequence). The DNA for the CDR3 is TGTGCCAGCAGCTTGTTTAGTCGGGATGAGCAGTTCTTC. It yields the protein CASSLFSRDEQFF.

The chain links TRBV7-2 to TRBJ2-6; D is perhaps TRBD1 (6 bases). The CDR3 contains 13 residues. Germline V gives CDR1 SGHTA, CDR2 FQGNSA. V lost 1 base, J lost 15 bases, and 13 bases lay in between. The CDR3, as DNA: TGTGCCAGCAGCTTAGGACAGGCGCCAGCCCTGACTTTC. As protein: CASSLGQAPALTF.

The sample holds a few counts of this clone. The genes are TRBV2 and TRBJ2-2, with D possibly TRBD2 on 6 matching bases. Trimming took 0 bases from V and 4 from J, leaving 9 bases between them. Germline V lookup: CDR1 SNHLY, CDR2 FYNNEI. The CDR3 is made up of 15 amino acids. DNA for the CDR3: TGTGCCAGCAGTGAAGCGGGAGGTCCCACCGGGGAGCTGTTTTTT. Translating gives CASSEAGGPTGELFF.

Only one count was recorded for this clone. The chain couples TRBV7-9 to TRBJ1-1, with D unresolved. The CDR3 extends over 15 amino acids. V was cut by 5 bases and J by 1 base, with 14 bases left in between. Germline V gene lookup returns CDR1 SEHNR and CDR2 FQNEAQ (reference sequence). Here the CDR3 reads CASSLDYKRNTEAFF. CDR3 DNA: TGTGCCAGCAGCCTAGATTACAAGCGGAACACTGAAGCTTTCTTT.

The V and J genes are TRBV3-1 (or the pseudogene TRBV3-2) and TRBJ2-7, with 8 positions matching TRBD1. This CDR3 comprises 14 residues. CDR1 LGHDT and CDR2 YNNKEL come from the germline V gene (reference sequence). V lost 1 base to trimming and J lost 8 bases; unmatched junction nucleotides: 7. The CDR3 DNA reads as TGTGCCAGCAGCCAAGGCGGGACAGGTTCCCAGCAGTACTTC. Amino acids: CASSQGGTGSQQYF.

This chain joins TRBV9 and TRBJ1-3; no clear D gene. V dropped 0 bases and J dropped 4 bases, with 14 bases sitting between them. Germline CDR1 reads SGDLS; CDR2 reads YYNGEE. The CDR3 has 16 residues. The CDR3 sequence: CASSVASRAAGNTIYF. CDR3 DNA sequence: TGTGCCAGCAGCGTAGCTTCGAGGGCTGCAGGAAACACCATATATTTT.

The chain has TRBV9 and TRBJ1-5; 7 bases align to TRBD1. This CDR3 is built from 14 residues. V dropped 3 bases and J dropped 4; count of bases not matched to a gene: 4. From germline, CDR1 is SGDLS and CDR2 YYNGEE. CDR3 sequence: CASSAGTVNQPQHF. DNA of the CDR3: TGTGCCAGCAGCGCCGGGACAGTTAATCAGCCCCAGCATTTT.